The next 8 T cell receptor beta chains were all read from a single sample in a study of tumor and adjacent non-tumor tissue in lung cancer. A modified ARM-PCR protocol with three rounds of nested PCR amplified TCRbeta. In TCRdb, the multiplex PCR reads were re-called with MiXCR into one record per CDR3 protein. This table has roughly 120,000 distinct CDR3 sequences, 60% to 70% appearing once. RNA was extracted from bulk tissue without any cell sorting. More than 3 cm separated this lung sample from the edge of the tumor. Sequencing used distant non-tumor lung tissue. The origin of the receptors is a man in his sixties with non-small cell lung cancer.

About this clonotype: This clone may be a read error of a much larger clone one base away. The rearrangement uses TRBV13 and TRBJ2-7, with a possible D match to TRBD2 (5 bases). Germline loops: CDR1 PRHDT, CDR2 FYEKMQ (reference sequence). V was pared by 4 bases and J by 5 bases, with 12 bases between. This CDR3 region has 13 residues. CDR3 sequence reads: CASSSTTRDEQYF. Here the CDR3 DNA reads TGTGCCAGCAGCTCAACCACGAGGGACGAGCAGTACTTC.

Points on this clonotype: Relative to the germline gene, one junction end is altered; a read error may explain this. This rearrangement joins TRBV12-3 or TRBV12-4 to TRBJ2-1, with D perhaps assigned TRBD1 or TRBD2 (6 bases each). This CDR3 spans 17 amino acids. This CDR3 reads CACSSAHRGLTGNEQFF. For the CDR3, the DNA is TGTGCCTGCAGTTCAGCCCACCGGGGGCTGACGGGCAATGAGCAGTTCTTC.

Remarks on this clonotype: Possible read error: a much larger clone is one base away. The V and J genes are TRBV6-4 and TRBJ2-2; D possibly corresponds to TRBD2 (6 bases). The CDR3 is made up of 11 amino acids. The germline V gene has CDR1 MRHNA and CDR2 SNTAGT. CDR3 region: CASSGGGKLFF. Written as DNA, the CDR3 is TGTGCCAGCAGTGGGGGCGGGAAGCTGTTTTTT.

This clonotype was observed many times. The V gene is TRBV6-5, the J gene TRBJ1-5; TRBD1 matches at 8 bases. CDR1 is MNHEY, CDR2 SVGAGI, per germline. The V segment lost 6 bases and the J segment 7 bases; nucleotides outside the gene matches: 8. CDR3 length: 14 amino acids. In DNA form, the CDR3 reads TGTGCCAGCAGAACTCGGACAGGGCAACAGCCCCAGCATTTT. This sequence encodes CASRTRTGQQPQHF.

The chain carries TRBV19 and TRBJ1-5; TRBD1 might be the D (6 bases). The germline V and J ends were trimmed by 7 bases and 3 bases, with 13 bases remaining between them. Per the germline V gene, CDR1 is LNHDA and CDR2 is SQIVND (reference sequence). This CDR3 contains 14 residues. In DNA form, the CDR3 reads TGTGCCAGTACTACGACAGGTGACAATCAGCCCCAGCATTTT. It translates to CASTTTGDNQPQHF.

This clonotype was counted only a few times. The V and J genes are TRBV20-1 and TRBJ1-6; D unclear. This CDR3 has 12 amino acids. V lost 1 base and J 6 bases, leaving 4 bases between the germline ends. Germline CDR1 and CDR2: DFQATT and SNEGSKA (reference sequence). The CDR3 spells CSARGLNSPLHF. The CDR3 coding sequence is TGCAGTGCTAGAGGACTTAATTCACCCCTCCACTTT.

Comments on this clonotype: This could be a read error, since a much larger clone is one nucleotide away. The CDR3 nucleotides read TGCAGCGCCCGGACAGGGGGCGCGTCCGGGAAGCTGTTTTTT. Protein: CSARTGGASGKLFF. The chain recombines TRBV29-1 with TRBJ2-2, with 11 bases identical to TRBD1. Germline loops: CDR1 SQVTM, CDR2 ANQGSEA. The CDR3 totals 14 residues.

This clonotype has ten or more counts. The CDR3 reads CASSQDRAANSPLHF. The CDR3 coding sequence is TGCGCCAGCAGCCAAGACAGGGCAGCTAATTCACCCCTCCACTTT. V is TRBV4-3 and J is TRBJ1-6, with D possibly matching TRBD1 (5 bases). The CDR3 length is 15 residues. Trimming cost V 0 bases and J 6 bases, with 9 bases left between them. Germline CDR1 reads LGHNA; CDR2 reads YSLEER.